The 21 T cell receptor beta chains given below trace back to one sample, sequenced in a study of beta chain features in type 1 diabetes. Regarding the study as a whole: Type 1 diabetes patients had moderately but significantly shorter TCRB CDR3s in all four CD4+ subsets.

The investigators reverse transcribed all of the isolated RNA, so they sequenced expressed TCRB transcripts. The protocol was immunoSEQ multiplex PCR, while the TCRdb copy is restricted to in-frame clones and leaves out a portion. The sample lists about 360,000 clones; roughly 12% were seen once. The antigens these receptors bind are not known. Sequenced: naive CD4+ T cells from blood. These receptors came from a woman in her late teens or twenties with type 1 diabetes.

The chain employs TRBV7-3 and TRBJ2-1, with TRBD2 identical over 7 bases. The V gene end was trimmed by 5 bases and the J gene end by 6 bases; junction bases not matched to a gene: 7. From germline, CDR1 is SGHTA and CDR2 FQGTGA. CDR3 size: 14 residues. The CDR3 DNA is TGTGCCAGCAGCGCAAGTCGACTAGCCAATGAGCAGTTCTTC. Translation: CASSASRLANEQFF.

This clone appeared a few times. An end of the junction does not agree with germline; a read error may underlie this. The V gene is TRBV7-9, the J gene TRBJ1-1, with 7 bases identical to TRBD1. Germline lookup yields CDR1 SEHNR and CDR2 FQNEAQ (reference sequence). CDR3 length: 12 amino acids. CDR3 coding DNA: TGTGCCAGCAGCTTACAATCGGGACAGCCCTACTTT. Encoded protein: CASSLQSGQPYF.

This clone was seen only a few times. The rearrangement uses TRBV4-1 and TRBJ2-5; TRBD2 matches 8 bases. This CDR3 region has 18 residues. Germline V gene lookup returns CDR1 MGHRA and CDR2 YSYEKL. With 1 base clipped from V and 5 bases from J, the junction kept 15 bases outside the gene matches. The DNA for the CDR3 is TGCGCCAGCAGCCAAGTTATCGGTCGGGAGGGCCGGTCGGAGACCCAGTACTTC. Translated: CASSQVIGREGRSETQYF.

This clone was found a few times. This chain uses TRBV29-1 with TRBJ2-1; D might be TRBD1 (6 bases). Germline V gene data show CDR1 as SQVTM and CDR2 as ANQGSEA. The CDR3 contains 12 residues. V was clipped by 8 bases and J by 4 bases, with 12 bases between them. CDR3 sequence: CSLEDSYNEQFF. For the CDR3, the DNA is TGCAGCCTCGAGGACAGTTACAATGAGCAGTTCTTC.

This rearrangement joins TRBV25-1 to TRBJ1-3, with D perhaps TRBD1 (6 bases). The length of the CDR3 is 13 residues. V was shortened by 6 bases and J by 8 bases, with 14 bases between the two germline ends. The germline CDR1 and CDR2 sequences are MGHDK and SYGVNS. CDR3 region: CASRSQGGDTIYF. DNA for the CDR3: TGTGCCAGCAGATCACAGGGAGGGGACACCATATATTTT.

The chain employs TRBV5-4 and TRBJ1-1; D is ambiguous. Germline V gives CDR1 SGHNT, CDR2 YYREEE (reference sequence). This CDR3 contains 13 residues. V lost 3 bases and J lost 8, with 14 bases in between. Written as DNA, the CDR3 is TGTGCCAGCAGCTCAGACCCCAGCGGGGAAGCTTTCTTT. Its protein is CASSSDPSGEAFF.

The gene calls are TRBV28 and TRBJ2-7; 8 positions match TRBD1. Looked up from germline, CDR1 is MDHEN and CDR2 is SYDVKM. V was clipped by 6 bases and J by 2 bases; unmatched bases: 9. The CDR3 spans 15 residues. DNA of the CDR3: TGTGCCAGCAGCCCTCCGACAGGGGCGACCTACGAGCAGTACTTC. Translated: CASSPPTGATYEQYF.

This clone was found a few times. The V call is TRBV6-6, the J call TRBJ2-7; 7 bases align to TRBD1. Germline assignment: CDR1 MNHNY and CDR2 SVGAGI (reference sequence). The ends lost 2 bases at V and 6 bases at J; junction bases unmatched: 10. The CDR3 extends over 15 amino acids. CDR3 DNA: TGTGCCAGCAGTTACCCCCCGATAGGGGGCATCGAGCAGTACTTC. Its protein is CASSYPPIGGIEQYF.

This clone was seen a few times. This chain uses TRBV5-1 with TRBJ2-3; no definite D call. CDR3 length equals 14 residues. V lost 1 base to trimming and J lost 6 bases, with 12 bases between them. Germline values: CDR1 SGHRS, CDR2 YFSETQ. CDR3 nucleotides: TGCGCCAGCAGCTTGCCGAGTGTTGTGGATACGCAGTATTTT. Encoded protein: CASSLPSVVDTQYF.

There are a few counts of this clone. The CDR3 sequence is CAWGLAGTYEQYF. The CDR3 region has the DNA TGTGCCTGGGGACTAGCGGGAACCTACGAGCAGTACTTC. The V call is TRBV30, the J call TRBJ2-7; TRBD2 matches 12 bases. The J segment lost 2 bases and the V segment lost 5 bases, leaving 1 base of the junction unmatched. Germline V gives CDR1 GTSNPN, CDR2 SVGIG (reference sequence). CDR3 length: 13 amino acids.

The chain combines TRBV30 with TRBJ2-2, with 8 bases lining up with TRBD2. From germline, CDR1 is GTSNPN and CDR2 SVGIG (reference sequence). This CDR3 has 15 residues. The ends lost 0 bases at V and 7 bases at J; junction bases unmatched: 7. CDR3 DNA sequence: TGTGCCTGGAGTGTACGAGCGGGAGCTCTCGGGGAGCTGTTTTTT. Protein product: CAWSVRAGALGELFF.

The table lists this clone with a few counts. This chain links TRBV6-5 with TRBJ1-5; a weak D match, TRBD1 (6 bases). This CDR3 has 14 amino acids. Germline-derived CDR1 and CDR2 are MNHEY and SVGAGI. Trimming shortened V by 4 bases and J by 4 bases, and 11 bases separated the two germline ends. In nucleotides, the CDR3 is TGTGCCAGCAGTTTTGACAGGATGAATCAGCCCCAGCATTTT. Its protein product is CASSFDRMNQPQHF.

This clone was seen a handful of times. The chain joins TRBV4-3 to TRBJ2-3, with a tentative D call TRBD2 (6 bases). Germline V gene lookup returns CDR1 LGHNA and CDR2 YSLEER. The CDR3 length is 15 residues. Trimming pared 0 bases from V and 2 bases from J, leaving 9 bases between. In DNA form, the CDR3 reads TGCGCCAGCAGCCAAGACCTAGCGTTCACAGATACGCAGTATTTT. As protein: CASSQDLAFTDTQYF.

The chain has TRBV11-3 and TRBJ2-7, with D unresolved. The CDR3 is 15 residues long. The V end lost 5 bases, the J end lost 2 bases, and 16 bases lay between the germline ends. Per the germline V gene, CDR1 is SGHNT and CDR2 is YENEEA. The CDR3 DNA is TGTGCCAGCAGCCCACCTTCGGGTTGGGCCTACGAGCAGTACTTC. It codes for CASSPPSGWAYEQYF.

This clone was seen only a few times. The chain is built from TRBV27 and TRBJ1-2, with D possibly TRBD1 on 5 matching bases. The CDR3 sequence is 14 residues long. Germline CDR1 and CDR2: MNHEY and SMNVEV (reference sequence). V was trimmed by 10 bases and J by 5 bases, leaving 20 bases between them. As DNA, the CDR3 is TGTGCCACCAGAGGGCTCGGGCGGGGGTATGGCTACACCTTC. Protein product: CATRGLGRGYGYTF.

This clone was detected only a few times. The chain uses TRBV11-1 and TRBJ2-7; 10 bases fit TRBD2. With 3 bases clipped from V and 3 bases from J, the junction kept 8 bases outside the gene matches. The CDR3 loop spans 16 amino acids. Germline assignment: CDR1 SGHAT and CDR2 FQDESV (reference sequence). The CDR3 DNA reads as TGTGCCAGCAGCTTGGATACGCTAGCGGGAGTCTACGAGCAGTACTTC. Residues: CASSLDTLAGVYEQYF.

The chain is built from TRBV6-6 and TRBJ2-7; maybe TRBD2 (6 bases). Trimming took off 5 bases at V and 2 bases at J, with 10 bases between the two ends. This CDR3 spans 13 amino acids. Germline assignment: CDR1 MNHNY and CDR2 SVGAGI (reference sequence). The CDR3 spells CASSPAGTYEQYF. CDR3 in DNA: TGTGCCAGCAGTCCCGCGGGGACCTACGAGCAGTACTTC.

This clone was seen a handful of times. This sequence joins TRBV10-3 and TRBJ2-3; a weak D match, TRBD1 (5 bases). The length of the CDR3 is 15 residues. CDR1 and CDR2 from the germline V gene are ENHRY and SYGVKD. Trimming took off 4 bases at V and 1 base at J, with 12 bases between the two ends. This chain's CDR3 is CAISAWGTGTDTQYF. For the CDR3, the DNA is TGTGCCATCAGTGCTTGGGGCACGGGCACAGATACGCAGTATTTT.

The CDR3 coding sequence is TGTGCCAGCAGTGGAGACAGCTCCTACAATGAGCAGTTCTTC. It is translated as CASSGDSSYNEQFF. The J gene is TRBJ2-1, the V gene TRBV2; weak D call: TRBD1 (5 bases). Deletions cut 4 bases from V and 0 bases from J, with 7 bases between. Germline CDR1 and CDR2: SNHLY and FYNNEI. The CDR3 totals 14 residues.

This clone appeared once. The CDR3 is CASSQESGGASGNTIYF. DNA of the CDR3: TGCGCCAGCAGCCAAGAATCCGGGGGTGCCTCTGGAAACACCATATATTTT. The V and J genes are TRBV4-3 and TRBJ1-3; the D gene is possibly TRBD1 (5 bases). The germline CDR1 and CDR2 sequences are LGHNA and YSLEER. The CDR3 consists of 17 residues. V lost 0 bases, J lost 0 bases, and 12 bases lay in between.

The J gene is TRBJ2-1, the V gene TRBV4-3; D is perhaps TRBD2 (6 bases). CDR1 and CDR2 from the germline V gene are LGHNA and YSLEER. V was pared by 3 bases and J by 2 bases, with 14 bases between. CDR3 length: 16 residues. The CDR3: CASSQDRDWPYNEQFF. The CDR3 region has the DNA TGCGCCAGCAGCCAGGATCGGGACTGGCCCTACAATGAGCAGTTCTTC.